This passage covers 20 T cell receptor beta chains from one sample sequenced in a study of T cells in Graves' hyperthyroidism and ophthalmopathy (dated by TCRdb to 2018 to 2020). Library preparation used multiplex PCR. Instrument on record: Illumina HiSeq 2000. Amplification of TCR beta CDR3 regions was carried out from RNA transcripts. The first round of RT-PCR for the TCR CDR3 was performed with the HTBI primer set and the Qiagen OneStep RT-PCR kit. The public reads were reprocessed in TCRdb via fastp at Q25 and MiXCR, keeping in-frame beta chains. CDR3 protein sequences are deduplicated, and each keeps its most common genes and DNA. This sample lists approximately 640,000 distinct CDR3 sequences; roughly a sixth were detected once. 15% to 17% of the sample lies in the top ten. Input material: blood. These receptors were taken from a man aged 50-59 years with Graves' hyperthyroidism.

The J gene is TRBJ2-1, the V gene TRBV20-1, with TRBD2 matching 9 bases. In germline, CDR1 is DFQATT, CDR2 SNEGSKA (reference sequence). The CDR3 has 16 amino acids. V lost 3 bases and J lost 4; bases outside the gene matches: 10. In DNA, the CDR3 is TGCAGTGCTAGTCCGAGACTAGCGGAGCGATACAATGAGCAGTTCTTC. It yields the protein CSASPRLAERYNEQFF.

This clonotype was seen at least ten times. The CDR3 DNA reads as TGTGCCAGTAGTATGTCAGGGAGCGGCTACACCTTC. This codes for CASSMSGSGYTF. This chain joins TRBV19 and TRBJ1-2; D is perhaps TRBD1 (5 bases). Germline-derived CDR1 and CDR2 are LNHDA and SQIVND (reference sequence). Trimming stripped 3 bases from V and 8 bases from J, with 10 bases between. There are 12 residues in the CDR3.

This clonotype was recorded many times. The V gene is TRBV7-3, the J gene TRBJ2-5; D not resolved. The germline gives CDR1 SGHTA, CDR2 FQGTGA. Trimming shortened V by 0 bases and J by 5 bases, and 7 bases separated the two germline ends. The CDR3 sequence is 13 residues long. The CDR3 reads CASSLTAPETQYF. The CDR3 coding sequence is TGTGCCAGCAGCTTAACGGCTCCCGAGACCCAGTACTTC.

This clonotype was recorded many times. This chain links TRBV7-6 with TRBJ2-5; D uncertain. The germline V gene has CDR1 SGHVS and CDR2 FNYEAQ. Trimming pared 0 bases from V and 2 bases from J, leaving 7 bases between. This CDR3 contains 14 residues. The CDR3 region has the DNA TGTGCCAGCAGCTTAGCGGAGTCTCAAGAGACCCAGTACTTC. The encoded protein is CASSLAESQETQYF.

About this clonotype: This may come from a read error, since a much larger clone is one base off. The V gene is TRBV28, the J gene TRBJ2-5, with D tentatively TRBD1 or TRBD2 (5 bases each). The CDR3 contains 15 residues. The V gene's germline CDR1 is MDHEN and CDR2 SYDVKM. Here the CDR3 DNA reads TGTGACAGCAGTGGATCCGGGGCGTACCAAGAGACCCAGTACTTC. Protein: CDSSGSGAYQETQYF.

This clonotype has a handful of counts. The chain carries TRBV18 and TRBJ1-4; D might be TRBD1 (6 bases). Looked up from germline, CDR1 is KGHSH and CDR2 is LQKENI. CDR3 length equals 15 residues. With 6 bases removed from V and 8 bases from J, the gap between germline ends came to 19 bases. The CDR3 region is CASSLPQGRQEKLFF. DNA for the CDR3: TGTGCCAGCTCGCTACCCCAGGGGCGTCAGGAAAAACTGTTTTTT.

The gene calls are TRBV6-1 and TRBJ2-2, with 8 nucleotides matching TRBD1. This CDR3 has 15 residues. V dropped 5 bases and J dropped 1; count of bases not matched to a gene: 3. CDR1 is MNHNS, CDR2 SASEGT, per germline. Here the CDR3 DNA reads TGTGCCAGCAGTCCAGACAGGGGGAACACCGGGGAGCTGTTTTTT. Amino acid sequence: CASSPDRGNTGELFF.

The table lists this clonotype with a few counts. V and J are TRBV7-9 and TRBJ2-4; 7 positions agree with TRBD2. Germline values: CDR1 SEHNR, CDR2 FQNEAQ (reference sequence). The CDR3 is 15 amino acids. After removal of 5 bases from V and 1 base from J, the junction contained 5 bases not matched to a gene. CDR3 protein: CASSPVGGAKNIQYF. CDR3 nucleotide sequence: TGTGCCAGCAGCCCAGTCGGGGGGGCCAAAAACATTCAGTACTTC.

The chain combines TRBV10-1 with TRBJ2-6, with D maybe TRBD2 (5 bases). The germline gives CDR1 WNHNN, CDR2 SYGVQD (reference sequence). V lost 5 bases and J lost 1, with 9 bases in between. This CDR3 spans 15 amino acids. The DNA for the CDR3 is TGCGCCAGCAGTAACGGGGAATCTGGGGCCAACGTCCTGACTTTC. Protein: CASSNGESGANVLTF.

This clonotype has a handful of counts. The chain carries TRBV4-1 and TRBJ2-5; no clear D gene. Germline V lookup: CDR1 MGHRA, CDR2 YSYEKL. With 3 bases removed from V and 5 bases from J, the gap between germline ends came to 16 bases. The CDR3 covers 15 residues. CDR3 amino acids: CASSQGIGSVETQYF. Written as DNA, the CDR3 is TGCGCCAGCAGCCAGGGGATCGGGTCGGTGGAGACCCAGTACTTC.

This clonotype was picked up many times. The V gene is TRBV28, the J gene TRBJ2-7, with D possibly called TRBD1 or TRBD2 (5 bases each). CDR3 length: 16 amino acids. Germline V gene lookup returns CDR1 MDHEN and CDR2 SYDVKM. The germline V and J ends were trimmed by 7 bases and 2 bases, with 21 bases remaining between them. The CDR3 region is CASNSGRGALTYEQYF. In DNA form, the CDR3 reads TGTGCCAGCAACTCCGGTAGAGGGGCTCTAACCTACGAGCAGTACTTC.

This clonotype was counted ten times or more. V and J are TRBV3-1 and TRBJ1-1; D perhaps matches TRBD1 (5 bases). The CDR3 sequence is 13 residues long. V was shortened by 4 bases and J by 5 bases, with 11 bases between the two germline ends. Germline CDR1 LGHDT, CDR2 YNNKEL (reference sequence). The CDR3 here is CASSREGRTEAFF. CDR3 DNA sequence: TGTGCCAGCAGCCGGGAGGGGCGAACTGAAGCTTTCTTT.

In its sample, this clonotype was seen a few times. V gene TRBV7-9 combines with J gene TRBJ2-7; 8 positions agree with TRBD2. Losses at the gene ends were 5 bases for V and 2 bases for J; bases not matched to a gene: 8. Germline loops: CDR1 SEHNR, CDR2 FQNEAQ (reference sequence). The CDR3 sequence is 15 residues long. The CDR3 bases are TGTGCCAGCAGCCGACCTGCGGGAGGAACCTACGAGCAGTACTTC. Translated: CASSRPAGGTYEQYF. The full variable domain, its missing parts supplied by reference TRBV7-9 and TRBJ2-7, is DTGVSQNPRHKITKRGQNVTFRCDPISEHNRLYWYRQTLGQGPEFLTYFQNEAQLEKSRLLSDRFSAERPKGSFSTLEIQRTEQGDSAMYLCASSRPAGGTYEQYFGPGTRLTVT.

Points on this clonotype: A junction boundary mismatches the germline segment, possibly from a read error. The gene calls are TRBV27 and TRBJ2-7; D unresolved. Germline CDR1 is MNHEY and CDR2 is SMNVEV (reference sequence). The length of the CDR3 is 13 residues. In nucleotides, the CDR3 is TGTGCCAGCAGTTTATCGGGCATCTACAAGCAGTACTTC. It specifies CASSLSGIYKQYF.

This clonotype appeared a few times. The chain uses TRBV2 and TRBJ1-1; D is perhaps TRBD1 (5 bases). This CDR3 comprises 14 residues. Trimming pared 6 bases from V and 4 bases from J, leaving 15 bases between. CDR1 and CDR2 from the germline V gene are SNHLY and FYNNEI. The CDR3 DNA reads TGTGCCAGCAGGGGGGATAGGGCGGGCACTGAAGCTTTCTTT. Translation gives CASRGDRAGTEAFF.

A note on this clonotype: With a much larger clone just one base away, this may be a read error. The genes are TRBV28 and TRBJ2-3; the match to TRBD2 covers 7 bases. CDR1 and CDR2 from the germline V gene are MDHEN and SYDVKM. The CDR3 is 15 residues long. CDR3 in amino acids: CDSSASGGDWYTQYF. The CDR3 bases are TGTGACAGCAGTGCTAGCGGTGGGGACTGGTATACGCAGTATTTT.

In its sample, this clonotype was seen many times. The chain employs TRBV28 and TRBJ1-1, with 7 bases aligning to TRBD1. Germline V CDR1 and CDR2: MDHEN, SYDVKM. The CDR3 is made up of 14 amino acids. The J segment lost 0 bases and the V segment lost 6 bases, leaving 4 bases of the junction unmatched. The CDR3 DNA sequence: TGTGCCAGCAGAAGGGACAGCATGAACACTGAAGCTTTCTTT. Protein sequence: CASRRDSMNTEAFF.

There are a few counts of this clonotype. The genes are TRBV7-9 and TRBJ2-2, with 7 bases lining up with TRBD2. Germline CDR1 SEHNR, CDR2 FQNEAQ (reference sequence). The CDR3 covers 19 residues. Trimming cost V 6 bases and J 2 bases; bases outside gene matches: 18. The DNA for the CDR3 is TGTGCCAGCAGACCCCCACCCCTCCTGGAGCGGGATAACACCGGGGAGCTGTTTTTT. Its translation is CASRPPPLLERDNTGELFF. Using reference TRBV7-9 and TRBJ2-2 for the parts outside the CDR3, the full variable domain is DTGVSQNPRHKITKRGQNVTFRCDPISEHNRLYWYRQTLGQGPEFLTYFQNEAQLEKSRLLSDRFSAERPKGSFSTLEIQRTEQGDSAMYLCASRPPPLLERDNTGELFFGEGSRLTVL.

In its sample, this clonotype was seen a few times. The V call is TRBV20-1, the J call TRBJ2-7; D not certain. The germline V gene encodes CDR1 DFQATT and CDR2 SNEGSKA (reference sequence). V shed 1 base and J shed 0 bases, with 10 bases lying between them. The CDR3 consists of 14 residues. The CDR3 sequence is CSARGLRASYEQYF. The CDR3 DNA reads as TGCAGTGCTAGAGGATTAAGGGCCTCCTACGAGCAGTACTTC.

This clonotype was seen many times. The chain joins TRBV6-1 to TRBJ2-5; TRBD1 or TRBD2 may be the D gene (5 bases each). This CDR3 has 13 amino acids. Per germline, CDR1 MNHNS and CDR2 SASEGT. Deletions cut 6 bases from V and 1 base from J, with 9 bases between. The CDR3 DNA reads TGTGCCAGCAGAAGGGACCTCCAAGAGACCCAGTACTTC. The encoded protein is CASRRDLQETQYF.